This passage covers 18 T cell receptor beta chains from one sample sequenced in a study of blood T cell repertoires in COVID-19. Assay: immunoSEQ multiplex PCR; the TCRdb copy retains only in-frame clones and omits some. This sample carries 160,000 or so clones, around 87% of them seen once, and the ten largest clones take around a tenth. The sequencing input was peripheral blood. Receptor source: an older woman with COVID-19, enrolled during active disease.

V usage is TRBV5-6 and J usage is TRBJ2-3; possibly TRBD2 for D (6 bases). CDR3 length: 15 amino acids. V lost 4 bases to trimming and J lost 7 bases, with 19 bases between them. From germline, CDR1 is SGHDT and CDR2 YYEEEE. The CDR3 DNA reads TGTGCCAGCAGCCGGCGTGGGGGGTTCATAAATACGCAGTATTTT. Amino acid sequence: CASSRRGGFINTQYF.

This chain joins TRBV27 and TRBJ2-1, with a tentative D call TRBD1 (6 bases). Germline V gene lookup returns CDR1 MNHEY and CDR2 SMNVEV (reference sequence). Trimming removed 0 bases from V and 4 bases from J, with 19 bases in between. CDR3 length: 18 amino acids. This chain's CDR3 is CASSLSPPRTATYNEQFF. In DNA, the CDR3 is TGTGCCAGCAGTTTATCCCCCCCTAGGACAGCCACATACAATGAGCAGTTCTTC.

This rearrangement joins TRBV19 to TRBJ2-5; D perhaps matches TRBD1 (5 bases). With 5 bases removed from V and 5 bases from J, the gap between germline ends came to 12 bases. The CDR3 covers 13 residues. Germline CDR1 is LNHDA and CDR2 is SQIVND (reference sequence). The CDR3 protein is CASSFRAVETQYF. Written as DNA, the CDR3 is TGTGCCAGTAGTTTCAGGGCCGTGGAGACCCAGTACTTC.

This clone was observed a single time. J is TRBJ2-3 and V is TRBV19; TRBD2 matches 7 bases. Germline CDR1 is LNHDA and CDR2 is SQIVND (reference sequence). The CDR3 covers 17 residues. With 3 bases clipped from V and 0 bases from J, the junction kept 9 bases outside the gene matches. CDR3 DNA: TGTGCCAGTAGTATGGTTCGGTCTAGCGGAAGCACAGATACGCAGTATTTT. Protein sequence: CASSMVRSSGSTDTQYF.

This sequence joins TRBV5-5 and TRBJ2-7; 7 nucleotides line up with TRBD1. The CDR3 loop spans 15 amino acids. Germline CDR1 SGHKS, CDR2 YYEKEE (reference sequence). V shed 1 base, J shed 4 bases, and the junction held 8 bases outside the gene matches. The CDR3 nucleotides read TGTGCCAGCAGCTTGACTGTGTCAGGGGGATACGAGCAGTACTTC. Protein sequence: CASSLTVSGGYEQYF.

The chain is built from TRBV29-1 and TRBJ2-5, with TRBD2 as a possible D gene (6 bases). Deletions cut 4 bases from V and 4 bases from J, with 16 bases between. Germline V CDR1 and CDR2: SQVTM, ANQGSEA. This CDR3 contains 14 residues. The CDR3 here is CSVGGDSRRETQYF. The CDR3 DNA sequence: TGCAGCGTTGGTGGGGACTCCAGGCGAGAGACCCAGTACTTC.

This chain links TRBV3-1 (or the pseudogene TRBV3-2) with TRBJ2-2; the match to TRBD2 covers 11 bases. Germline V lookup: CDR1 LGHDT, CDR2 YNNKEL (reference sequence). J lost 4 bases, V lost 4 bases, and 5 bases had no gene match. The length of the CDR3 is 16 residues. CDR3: CASSPRLAGITGELFF. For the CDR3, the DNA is TGTGCCAGCAGCCCCCGACTAGCGGGGATCACCGGGGAGCTGTTTTTT.

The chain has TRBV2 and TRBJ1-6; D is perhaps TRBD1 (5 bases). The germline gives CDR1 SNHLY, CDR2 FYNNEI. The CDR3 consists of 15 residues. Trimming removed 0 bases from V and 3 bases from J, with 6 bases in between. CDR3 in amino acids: CASSEAGLYNSPLHF. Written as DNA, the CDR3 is TGTGCCAGCAGTGAAGCGGGACTCTATAATTCACCCCTCCACTTT.

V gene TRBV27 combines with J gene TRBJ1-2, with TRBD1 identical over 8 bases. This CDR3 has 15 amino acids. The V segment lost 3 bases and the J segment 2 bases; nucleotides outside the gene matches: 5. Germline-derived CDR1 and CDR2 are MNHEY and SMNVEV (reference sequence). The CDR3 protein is CASSLARTGNYGYTF. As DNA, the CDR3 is TGTGCCAGCAGTTTGGCCCGGACAGGGAACTATGGCTACACCTTC.

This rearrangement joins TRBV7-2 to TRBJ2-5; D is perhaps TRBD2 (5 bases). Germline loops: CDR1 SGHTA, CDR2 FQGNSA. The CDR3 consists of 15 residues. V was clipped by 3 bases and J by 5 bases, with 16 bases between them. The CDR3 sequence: CASSFESGGGETQYF. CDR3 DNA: TGTGCCAGCAGCTTTGAGTCAGGAGGCGGGGAGACCCAGTACTTC.

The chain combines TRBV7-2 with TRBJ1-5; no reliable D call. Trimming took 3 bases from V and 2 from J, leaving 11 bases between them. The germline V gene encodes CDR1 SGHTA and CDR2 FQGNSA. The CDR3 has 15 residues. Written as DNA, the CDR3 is TGTGCCAGCAGCTTTACTCGGGTGGGCAATCAGCCCCAGCATTTT. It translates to CASSFTRVGNQPQHF.

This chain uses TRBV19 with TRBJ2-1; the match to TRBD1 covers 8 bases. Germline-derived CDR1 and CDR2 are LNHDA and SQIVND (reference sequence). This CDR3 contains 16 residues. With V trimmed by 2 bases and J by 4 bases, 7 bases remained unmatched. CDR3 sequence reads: CASSIQRDRYYNEQFF. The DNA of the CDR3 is TGTGCCAGTAGTATACAGAGGGACAGGTATTACAATGAGCAGTTCTTC.

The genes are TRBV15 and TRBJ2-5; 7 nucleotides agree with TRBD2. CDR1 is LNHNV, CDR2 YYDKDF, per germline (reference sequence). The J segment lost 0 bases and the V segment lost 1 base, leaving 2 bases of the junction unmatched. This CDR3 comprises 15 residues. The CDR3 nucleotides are TGTGCCACCAGCAGAGGCGGGGGAGACCAAGAGACCCAGTACTTC. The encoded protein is CATSRGGGDQETQYF.

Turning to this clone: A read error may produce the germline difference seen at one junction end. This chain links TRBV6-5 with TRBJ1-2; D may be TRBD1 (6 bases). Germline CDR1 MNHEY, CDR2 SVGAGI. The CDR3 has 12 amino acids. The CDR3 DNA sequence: TGCGCCGGGGGGGACATAAGTTATGGCTACACCTTC. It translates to CAGGDISYGYTF.

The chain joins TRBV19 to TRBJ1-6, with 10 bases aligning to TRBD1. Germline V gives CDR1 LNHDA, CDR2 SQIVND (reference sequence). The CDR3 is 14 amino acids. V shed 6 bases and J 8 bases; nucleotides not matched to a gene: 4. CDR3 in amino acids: CASRGTGAHSPLHF. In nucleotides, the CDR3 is TGTGCCAGTAGGGGGACAGGGGCTCATTCACCCCTCCACTTT.

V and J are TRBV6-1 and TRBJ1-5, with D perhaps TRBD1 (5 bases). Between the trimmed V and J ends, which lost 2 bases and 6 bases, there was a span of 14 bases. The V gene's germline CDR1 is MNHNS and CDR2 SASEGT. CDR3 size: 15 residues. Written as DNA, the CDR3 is TGTGCCAGCAGTGAAAGGGGAACCGGGGGTCAGCCCCAGCATTTT. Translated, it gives CASSERGTGGQPQHF.

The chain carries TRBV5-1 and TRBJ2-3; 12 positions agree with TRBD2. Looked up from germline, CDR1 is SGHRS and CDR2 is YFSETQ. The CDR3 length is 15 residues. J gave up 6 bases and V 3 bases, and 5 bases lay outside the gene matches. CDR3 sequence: CASSSDGLAGDTQYF. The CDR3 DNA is TGCGCCAGCAGCTCTGACGGACTAGCGGGGGATACGCAGTATTTT.

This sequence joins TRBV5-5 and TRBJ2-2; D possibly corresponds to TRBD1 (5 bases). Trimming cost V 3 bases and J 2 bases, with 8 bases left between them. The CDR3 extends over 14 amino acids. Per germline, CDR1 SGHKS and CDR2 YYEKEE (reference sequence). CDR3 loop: CASSSGHNTGELFF. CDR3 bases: TGTGCCAGCAGCTCTGGACATAACACCGGGGAGCTGTTTTTT.